This T cell receptor (beta chain) comes out of a study of T-cell reconstitution after alpha-beta-depleted transplantation in children. The germline CDR1 and CDR2 sequences are SEHNR and FQNEAQ (reference sequence). Trimming removed 11 bases at V and 4 bases at J, with 9 bases between. The CDR3 has 11 amino acids. TCRbeta library preparation incorporated unique molecular identifiers. TCRdb fed the PCR reads into MiXCR, producing one record per CDR3 protein. This table has 700,000 to 850,000 distinct CDR3 sequences, around 15% appearing once. Sequencing used PBMCs, mostly from graft donor cells, obtained 360 days after TCRalphabeta/CD19-depleted stem cell transplant. The TCR was taken from a male patient younger than 18 who had a stem cell transplant for acute lymphoblastic leukemia, so the T cells may come from the graft donor. The rearrangement uses TRBV7-9 and TRBJ1-3; D unclear. As DNA, the CDR3 is TGTGCCCTAAGAAGGGGAAACACCATATATTTT. Protein sequence: CALRRGNTIYF.